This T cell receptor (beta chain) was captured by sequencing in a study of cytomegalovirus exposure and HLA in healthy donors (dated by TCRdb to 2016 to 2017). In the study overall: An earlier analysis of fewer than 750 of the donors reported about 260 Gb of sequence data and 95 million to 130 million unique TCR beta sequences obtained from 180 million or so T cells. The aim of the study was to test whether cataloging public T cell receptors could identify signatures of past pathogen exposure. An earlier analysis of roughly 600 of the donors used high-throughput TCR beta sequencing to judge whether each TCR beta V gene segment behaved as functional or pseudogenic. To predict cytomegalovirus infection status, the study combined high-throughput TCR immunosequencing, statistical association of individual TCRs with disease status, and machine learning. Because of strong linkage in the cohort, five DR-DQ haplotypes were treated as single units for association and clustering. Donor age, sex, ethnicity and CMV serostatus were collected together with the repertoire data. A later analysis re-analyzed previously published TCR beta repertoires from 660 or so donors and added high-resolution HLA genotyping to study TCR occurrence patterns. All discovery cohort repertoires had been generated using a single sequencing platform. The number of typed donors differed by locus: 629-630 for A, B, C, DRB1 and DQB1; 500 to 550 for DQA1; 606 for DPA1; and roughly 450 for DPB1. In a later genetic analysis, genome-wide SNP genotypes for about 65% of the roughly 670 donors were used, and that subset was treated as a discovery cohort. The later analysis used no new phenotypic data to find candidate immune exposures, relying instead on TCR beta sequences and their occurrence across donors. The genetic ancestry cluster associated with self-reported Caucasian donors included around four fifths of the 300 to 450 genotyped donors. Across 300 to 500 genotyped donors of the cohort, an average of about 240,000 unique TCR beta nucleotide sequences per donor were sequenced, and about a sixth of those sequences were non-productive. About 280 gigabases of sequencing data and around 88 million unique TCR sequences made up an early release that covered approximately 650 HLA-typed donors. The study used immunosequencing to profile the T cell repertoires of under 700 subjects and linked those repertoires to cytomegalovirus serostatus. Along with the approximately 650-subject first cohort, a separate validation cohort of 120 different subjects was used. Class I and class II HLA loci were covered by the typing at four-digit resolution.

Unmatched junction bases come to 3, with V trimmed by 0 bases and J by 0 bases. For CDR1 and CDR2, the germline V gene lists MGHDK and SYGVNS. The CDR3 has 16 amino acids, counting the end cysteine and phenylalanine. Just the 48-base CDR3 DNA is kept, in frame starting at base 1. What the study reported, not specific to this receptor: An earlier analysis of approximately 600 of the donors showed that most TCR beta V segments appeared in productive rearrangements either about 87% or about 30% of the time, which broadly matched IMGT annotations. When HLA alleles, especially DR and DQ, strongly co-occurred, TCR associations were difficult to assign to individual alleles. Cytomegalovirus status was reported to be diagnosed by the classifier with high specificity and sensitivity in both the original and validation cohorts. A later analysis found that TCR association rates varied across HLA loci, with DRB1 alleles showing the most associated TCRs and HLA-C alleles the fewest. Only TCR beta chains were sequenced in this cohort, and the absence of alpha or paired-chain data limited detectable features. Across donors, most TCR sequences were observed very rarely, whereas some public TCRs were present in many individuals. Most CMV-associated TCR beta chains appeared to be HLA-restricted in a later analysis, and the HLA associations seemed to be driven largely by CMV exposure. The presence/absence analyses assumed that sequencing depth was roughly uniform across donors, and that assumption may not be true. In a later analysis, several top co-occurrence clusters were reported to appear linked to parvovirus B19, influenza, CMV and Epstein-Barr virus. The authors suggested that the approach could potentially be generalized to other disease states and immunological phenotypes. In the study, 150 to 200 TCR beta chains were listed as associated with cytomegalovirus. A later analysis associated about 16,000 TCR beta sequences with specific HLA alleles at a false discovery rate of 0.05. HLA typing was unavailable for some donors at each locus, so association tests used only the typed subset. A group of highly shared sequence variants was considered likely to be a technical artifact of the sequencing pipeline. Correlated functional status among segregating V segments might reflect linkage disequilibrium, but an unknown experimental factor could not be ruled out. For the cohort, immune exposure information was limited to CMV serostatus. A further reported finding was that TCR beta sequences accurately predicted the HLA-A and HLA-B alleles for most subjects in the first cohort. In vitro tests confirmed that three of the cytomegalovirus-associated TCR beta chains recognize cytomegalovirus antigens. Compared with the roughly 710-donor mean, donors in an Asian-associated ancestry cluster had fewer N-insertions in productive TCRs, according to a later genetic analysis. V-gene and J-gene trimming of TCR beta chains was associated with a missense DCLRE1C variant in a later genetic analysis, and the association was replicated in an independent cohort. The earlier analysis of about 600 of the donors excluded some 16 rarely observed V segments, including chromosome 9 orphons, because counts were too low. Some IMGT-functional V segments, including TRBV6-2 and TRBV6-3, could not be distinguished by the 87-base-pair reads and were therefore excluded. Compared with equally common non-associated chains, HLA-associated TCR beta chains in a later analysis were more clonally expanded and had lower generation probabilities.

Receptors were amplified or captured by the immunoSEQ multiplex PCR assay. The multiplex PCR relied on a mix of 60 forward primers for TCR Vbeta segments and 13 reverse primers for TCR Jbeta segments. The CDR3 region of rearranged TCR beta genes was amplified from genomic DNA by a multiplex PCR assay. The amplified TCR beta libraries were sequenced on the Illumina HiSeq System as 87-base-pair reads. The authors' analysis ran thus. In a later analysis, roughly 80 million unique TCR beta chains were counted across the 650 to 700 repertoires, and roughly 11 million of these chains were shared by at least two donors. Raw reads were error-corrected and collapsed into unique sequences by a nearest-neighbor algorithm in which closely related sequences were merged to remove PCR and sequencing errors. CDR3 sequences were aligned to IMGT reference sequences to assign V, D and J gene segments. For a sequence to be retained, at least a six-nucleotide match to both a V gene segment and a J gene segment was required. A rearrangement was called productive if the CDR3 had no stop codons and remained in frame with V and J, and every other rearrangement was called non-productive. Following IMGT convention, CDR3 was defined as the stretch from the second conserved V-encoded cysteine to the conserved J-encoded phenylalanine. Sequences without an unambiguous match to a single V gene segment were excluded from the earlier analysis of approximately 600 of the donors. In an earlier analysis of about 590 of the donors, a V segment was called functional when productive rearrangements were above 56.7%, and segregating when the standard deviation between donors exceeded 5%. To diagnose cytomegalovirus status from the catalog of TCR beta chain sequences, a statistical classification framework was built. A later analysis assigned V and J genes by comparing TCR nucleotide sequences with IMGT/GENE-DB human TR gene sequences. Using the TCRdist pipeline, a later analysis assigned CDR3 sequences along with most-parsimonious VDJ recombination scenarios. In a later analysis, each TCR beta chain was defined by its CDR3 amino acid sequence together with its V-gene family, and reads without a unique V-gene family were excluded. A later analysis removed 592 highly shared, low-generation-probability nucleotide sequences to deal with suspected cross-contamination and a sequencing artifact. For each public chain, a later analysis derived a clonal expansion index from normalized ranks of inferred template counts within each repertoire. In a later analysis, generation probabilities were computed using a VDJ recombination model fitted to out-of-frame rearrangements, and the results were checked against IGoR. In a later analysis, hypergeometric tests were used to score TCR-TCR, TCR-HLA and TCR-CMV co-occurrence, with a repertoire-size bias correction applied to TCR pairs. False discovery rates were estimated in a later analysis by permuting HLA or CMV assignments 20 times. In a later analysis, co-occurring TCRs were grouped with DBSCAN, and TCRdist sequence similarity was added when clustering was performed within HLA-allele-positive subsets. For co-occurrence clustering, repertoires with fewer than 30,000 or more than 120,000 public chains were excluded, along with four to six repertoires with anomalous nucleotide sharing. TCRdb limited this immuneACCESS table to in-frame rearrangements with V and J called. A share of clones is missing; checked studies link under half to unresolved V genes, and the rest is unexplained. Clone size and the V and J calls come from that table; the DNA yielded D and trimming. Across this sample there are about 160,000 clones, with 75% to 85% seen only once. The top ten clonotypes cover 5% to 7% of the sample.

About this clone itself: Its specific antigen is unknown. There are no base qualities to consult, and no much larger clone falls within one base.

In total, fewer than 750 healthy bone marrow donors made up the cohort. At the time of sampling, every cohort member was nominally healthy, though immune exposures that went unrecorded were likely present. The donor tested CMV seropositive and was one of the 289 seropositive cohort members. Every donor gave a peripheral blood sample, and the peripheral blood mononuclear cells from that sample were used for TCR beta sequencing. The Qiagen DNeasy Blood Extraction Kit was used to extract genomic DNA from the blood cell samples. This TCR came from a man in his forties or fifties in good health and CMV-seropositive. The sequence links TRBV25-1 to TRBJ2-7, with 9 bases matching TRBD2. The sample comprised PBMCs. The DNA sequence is TGTGCCAGCAGTGAATATCTAGCGGGGACCTCCTACGAGCAGTACTTC. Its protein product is CASSEYLAGTSYEQYF.